This TCR beta chain was observed in a study of T cell changes during pregnancy in multiple sclerosis. With 4 bases removed from V and 0 bases from J, the gap between germline ends came to 13 bases. This CDR3 contains 16 residues. The V gene's germline CDR1 is MNHEY and CDR2 SVGAGI. Sequenced by immunoSEQ multiplex PCR; TCRdb stores in-frame clones only, minus some. The repertoire has some 71,000 clones, about nine tenths of them found once; the top ten carry about 1.5%. The genes are TRBV6-5 and TRBJ1-3; the D gene is possibly TRBD1 (6 bases). This sequence originates from a female donor with multiple sclerosis, enrolled in a pregnancy study. This sample comprised peripheral blood, obtained in the third trimester of pregnancy. CDR3 protein: CASSSHRVYSGNTIYF. CDR3 coding DNA: TGTGCCAGCAGTTCCCACAGGGTCTACTCTGGAAACACCATATATTTT.